This T cell receptor (beta chain) derives from a study of blood T cell repertoires in COVID-19. Overall study context: The origin of the acute and convalescent COVID-19 samples was the United States, Italy and Spain. PBMCs, B-cell-depleted T cells, or T cells were the source of the cDNA or gDNA that made up the material.

In the original analysis: Reference gene primer amplification gave nucleated cell count estimates. Assay used: immunoSEQ multiplex PCR; TCRdb lists only in-frame clones, some missing. V and J calls and clone size are those listed in that table; D and trimming were worked out from the DNA. Here the sample spans some 67,000 clones, 75% to 85% being singletons. A single count supports this clone. The source of this sequence is a woman aged 55 to 70 with acute or convalescent COVID-19. Sequencing was carried out using peripheral blood.

For the CDR3, the DNA is TGTGCCAGTAGTATCACCCCCTGGGGGGGGGCTGGGGAGCAGTTCTTC. Translating gives CASSITPWGGAGEQFF. J is TRBJ2-1 and V is TRBV19; maybe TRBD2 (7 bases). The CDR3 is 16 residues long. Between the trimmed V and J ends, which lost 3 bases and 10 bases, there was a span of 22 bases. Germline V lookup: CDR1 LNHDA, CDR2 SQIVND (reference sequence).